This TCR beta chain appears in the sequencing data of a study of blood T cell repertoires in COVID-19. Per the study methods: For nucleated cells, counts were estimated from reference gene primer amplification. Assay used: immunoSEQ multiplex PCR; TCRdb lists only in-frame clones, some missing. V, J and clone size were drawn from that table, and D and trimming were deduced from the DNA. This table holds approximately 350,000 clones, roughly 89% found once. The germline gives CDR1 WSHSY, CDR2 SAAADI. The CDR3 sequence is 17 residues long. Losses at the gene ends were 0 bases for V and 5 bases for J; bases not matched to a gene: 9.

This clonotype was sampled from a woman between 18 and 29 years old who had recovered from COVID-19. Sequenced: peripheral blood. The genes are TRBV10-2 and TRBJ2-3; 9 bases fit TRBD2. CDR3 in DNA: TGCGCCAGCAGTGAGTCACGCGCGGCGGGGGGGGGAGATACGCAGTATTTT. It yields the protein CASSESRAAGGGDTQYF.